The sequence of this T cell receptor (beta chain) was determined in a study of technical replicates of blood from several donors (dated by TCRdb to 2017 to 2019). Regarding this clone: It lacks a known antigen. Nothing much larger sits one base from this clone, and base qualities are not available.

Clipping removes 4 bases from V and 0 bases from J, with 3 as the unmatched junction base count. Its CDR3 holds 16 amino acids, cysteine through phenylalanine. The sequence is cut down to CDR3 DNA, 48 bases in frame from base 1. CDR1 and CDR2 are read off the germline V gene as SGHNT and YENEEA. Libraries came from the immunoSEQ multiplex PCR assay. This immuneACCESS table, as held by TCRdb, lists in-frame sequences with V and J called but not all clones. Of the missing ones, under half trace to an unresolved V gene in checked studies; the others have no known cause. Recorded for this sample are 50,000 or so clones; 92% of them occurred a single time. The leading ten clones occupy 3.9% of the sample.

What was sequenced was PBMCs. The receptor comes from a human donor in good health. Some clones in this sample may be carry-over from other donors' samples. The rearrangement joined TRBV11-3 to TRBJ2-3; 11 middle bases align to TRBD2. The CDR3 reads CASSSTSGVSTDTQYF. The DNA reads as follows: TGTGCCAGCAGCTCGACTAGCGGGGTTAGCACAGATACGCAGTATTTT.